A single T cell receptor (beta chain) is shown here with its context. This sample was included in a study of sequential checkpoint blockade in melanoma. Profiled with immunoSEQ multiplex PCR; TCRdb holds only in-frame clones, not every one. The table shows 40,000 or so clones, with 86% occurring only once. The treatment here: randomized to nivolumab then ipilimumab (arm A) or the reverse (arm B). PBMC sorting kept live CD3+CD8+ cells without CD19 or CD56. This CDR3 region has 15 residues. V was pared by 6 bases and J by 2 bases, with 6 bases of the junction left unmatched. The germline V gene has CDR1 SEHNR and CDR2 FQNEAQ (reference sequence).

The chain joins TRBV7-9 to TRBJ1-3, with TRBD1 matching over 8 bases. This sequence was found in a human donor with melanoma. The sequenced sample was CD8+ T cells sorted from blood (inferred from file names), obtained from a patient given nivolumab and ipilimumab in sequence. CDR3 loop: CASSSDRAAGNTIYF. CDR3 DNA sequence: TGTGCCAGCAGTTCGGACAGGGCGGCTGGAAACACCATATATTTT.